One and the same sample provided the 17 T cell receptor beta chains below, sequenced in a study of CD8+ T cells in alopecia areata. As for treatment: oral pan-JAK inhibitor, 5-10 mg twice daily. In each case, RNA was isolated and then reverse transcribed into cDNA as the sequencing template. Clones were sequenced by immunoSEQ multiplex PCR, and TCRdb holds only the in-frame ones, with some missing. The sample lists 75,000 to 100,000 clones, around three quarters occurring once. Source: CD8+ T cells sorted from blood, taken at week 44, from a patient treated with tofacitinib. Receptors were obtained from a human donor with alopecia areata.

This clone was seen a single time. The V gene is TRBV11-2, the J gene TRBJ1-2; unclear D gene. With 1 base removed from V and 6 bases from J, the gap between germline ends came to 12 bases. Germline V gives CDR1 SGHAT, CDR2 FQNNGV. The CDR3 spans 14 residues. The CDR3 DNA follows: TGTGCCAGCAGCTTAGGATCGGGGTCGCATGGCTACACCTTC. It is translated as CASSLGSGSHGYTF.

The chain is built from TRBV30 and TRBJ2-1; no clear D. The CDR3 has 12 residues. From germline, CDR1 is GTSNPN and CDR2 SVGIG (reference sequence). V lost 3 bases, J lost 10 bases, and 13 bases lay in between. The CDR3 loop reads CAWSYGSGEQFF. In nucleotides, the CDR3 is TGTGCCTGGAGCTACGGAAGTGGCGAGCAGTTCTTC.

The chain uses TRBV9 and TRBJ2-3; 9 bases line up with TRBD2. Germline-derived CDR1 and CDR2 are SGDLS and YYNGEE. The trim removed 3 bases at V and 1 base at J, leaving 3 bases unmatched. There are 15 residues in the CDR3. CDR3 in DNA: TGTGCCAGCAGCGACGCTAGCGGGGGCACAGATACGCAGTATTTT. It specifies CASSDASGGTDTQYF.

This clone was seen a few times. V and J are TRBV29-1 and TRBJ2-2; 10 bases align to TRBD2. Germline CDR1 reads SQVTM; CDR2 reads ANQGSEA. The CDR3 extends over 12 amino acids. V lost 6 bases to trimming and J lost 8 bases; unmatched junction nucleotides: 3. CDR3 amino acids: CSVILAGGELFF. DNA of the CDR3: TGCAGCGTCATACTAGCGGGGGGGGAGCTGTTTTTT.

The gene calls are TRBV7-7 and TRBJ2-2, with D unresolved. The CDR3 consists of 14 residues. CDR1 and CDR2 (germline): SSHAT, FNYEAQ (reference sequence). Trimming removed 1 base at V and 1 base at J, with 4 bases between. CDR3 in amino acids: CASSLGGNTGELFF. The CDR3 DNA is TGTGCCAGCAGCTTAGGGGGGAACACCGGGGAGCTGTTTTTT.

Worth noting for this clone: One junction end disagrees with the germline gene, perhaps due to a read error. V usage is TRBV14 and J usage is TRBJ2-3, with D possibly TRBD1 on 6 matching bases. This CDR3 spans 14 amino acids. Germline assignment: CDR1 SGHDN and CDR2 FVKESK. The CDR3 bases are TGTGCCAGCAGCCCCCGGACAGACACATATACGCAGTATTTT. As protein: CASSPRTDTYTQYF.

CDR3 sequence reads: CASSLAGRDTQYF. The CDR3 DNA follows: TGTGCCAGCAGCTTGGCCGGTAGAGATACGCAGTATTTT. The J gene is TRBJ2-3, the V gene TRBV5-6; D uncertain. The CDR3 is made up of 13 amino acids. The V end lost 0 bases, the J end lost 5 bases, and 7 bases lay between the germline ends. The germline V gene encodes CDR1 SGHDT and CDR2 YYEEEE.

This clone has a single count. The DNA of the CDR3 is TGTGCCAGCAGTGAAAACAGGACTCCTAGGGCGGGCTACACCTTC. This sequence encodes CASSENRTPRAGYTF. The chain employs TRBV6-1 and TRBJ1-2, with TRBD1 as a possible D gene (5 bases). Germline lookup yields CDR1 MNHNS and CDR2 SASEGT. V gave up 2 bases and J gave up 8 bases, with 18 bases separating them. The CDR3 has 15 residues.

The chain recombines TRBV29-1 with TRBJ2-5; D possibly matches TRBD1 or TRBD2 (5 bases each). The ends were cut back, 2 bases at V and 5 bases at J, with 15 bases in the middle. This CDR3 has 14 residues. CDR1 and CDR2 from the germline V gene are SQVTM and ANQGSEA. CDR3 nucleotides: TGCAGCGTTGAACACGGGGCGTTTGTGGAGACCCAGTACTTC. Its translation is CSVEHGAFVETQYF.

The sample holds many counts of this clone. This chain connects TRBV7-2 to TRBJ2-2; no firm D call. The V gene's germline CDR1 is SGHTA and CDR2 FQGNSA. CDR3 length: 12 residues. V lost 0 bases, J lost 5 bases, and 1 base lay in between. The CDR3 region is CASSLATGELFF. The DNA for the CDR3 is TGTGCCAGCAGCTTAGCAACCGGGGAGCTGTTTTTT.

This sequence joins TRBV4-3 and TRBJ2-1, with TRBD2 identical over 7 bases. The J segment lost 8 bases and the V segment lost 1 base, leaving 5 bases of the junction unmatched. Per germline, CDR1 LGHNA and CDR2 YSLEER. The CDR3 sequence is 14 residues long. CDR3 region: CASSQGSGGDEQFF. The CDR3 region has the DNA TGCGCCAGCAGCCAAGGGTCGGGGGGAGATGAGCAGTTCTTC.

The chain is built from TRBV25-1 and TRBJ2-5; D possibly corresponds to TRBD1 (6 bases). Trimming removed 3 bases from V and 5 bases from J, with 19 bases in between. CDR1 and CDR2 from the germline V gene are MGHDK and SYGVNS. The CDR3 has 16 residues. CDR3 region: CASSDLRAVQGETQYF. The CDR3 DNA reads TGTGCCAGCAGTGATCTAAGGGCGGTCCAGGGGGAGACCCAGTACTTC. The full variable domain, in which reference TRBV25-1 and TRBJ2-5 provide the parts outside the CDR3, is EADIYQTPRYLVIGTGKKITLECSQTMGHDKMYWYQQDPGMELHLIHYSYGVNSTEKGDLSSESTVSRIRTEHFPLTLESARPSHTSQYLCASSDLRAVQGETQYFGPGTRLLVL.

J is TRBJ2-1 and V is TRBV10-3; D uncertain. CDR1 and CDR2 from the germline V gene are ENHRY and SYGVKD. The CDR3 contains 12 residues. Trimming removed 8 bases from V and 7 bases from J, with 12 bases in between. CDR3 sequence: CAILTMGNEQFF. The CDR3 DNA reads as TGTGCCATCCTGACGATGGGGAATGAGCAGTTCTTC.

V gene TRBV4-3 combines with J gene TRBJ1-3; D is uncertain. The CDR3 runs 14 residues. Trimming left V 0 bases short and J 4 bases short, with 7 bases between. Germline CDR1 and CDR2: LGHNA and YSLEER. CDR3 DNA: TGCGCCAGCAGCCAAGATGGAGGGGGAAACACCATATATTTT. Amino acids: CASSQDGGGNTIYF.

This sequence joins TRBV7-6 and TRBJ1-1; D possibly corresponds to TRBD1 (5 bases). CDR3 size: 15 residues. V gave up 5 bases and J gave up 3 bases, with 16 bases separating them. The germline V gene has CDR1 SGHVS and CDR2 FNYEAQ. The chain's CDR3 is CASSTDWARDTEAFF. The CDR3 DNA follows: TGTGCCAGCAGCACCGACTGGGCCAGGGACACTGAAGCTTTCTTT. Full variable domain (remainder filled in from reference TRBV7-6 and TRBJ1-1): GAGVSQSPRYKVTKRGQDVALRCDPISGHVSLYWYRQALGQGPEFLTYFNYEAQQDKSGLPNDRFSAERPEGSISTLTIQRTEQRDSAMYRCASSTDWARDTEAFFGQGTRLTVV.

This CDR3 reads CASSETGGYEQYF. Written as DNA, the CDR3 is TGTGCCAGCAGCGAGACAGGGGGCTACGAGCAGTACTTC. The chain couples TRBV5-6 to TRBJ2-7; the match to TRBD1 covers 9 bases. J was trimmed by 3 bases and V by 4 bases; bases with no gene match: 2. CDR1 and CDR2 (germline): SGHDT, YYEEEE. The CDR3 contains 13 residues.

The chain couples TRBV7-2 to TRBJ1-6, with D perhaps matching TRBD1 (6 bases). Germline lookup yields CDR1 SGHTA and CDR2 FQGNSA. Trimming removed 5 bases from V and 9 bases from J, with 11 bases in between. The CDR3 consists of 13 residues. CDR3 in amino acids: CASSPWTVSPLHF. Here the CDR3 DNA reads TGTGCCAGCAGCCCCTGGACAGTTTCACCCCTCCACTTT.